Given below is one TCR beta chain in context. Profiled with immunoSEQ multiplex PCR; TCRdb holds only in-frame clones, not every one. The sample lists around 60,000 clones, 57% occurring once. This sample was taken from a study of cytotoxic CD8 clonotypes in ibrutinib-treated CLL. Study overall: By median about 69 months, 12 had progressed and around 15 stayed remitted; responses had been 2 complete and roughly 25 partial.

This sequence originates from a human donor with chronic lymphocytic leukemia. The source material was PBMCs, sampled after 12 months of ibrutinib treatment.

The CDR3 is CASSVDSLGNTIYF. CDR3 sequence (DNA): TGTGCCAGCAGCGTAGACAGCCTAGGAAACACCATATATTTT. V gene TRBV9 combines with J gene TRBJ1-3, with D unresolved. CDR3 length equals 14 residues. Germline loops: CDR1 SGDLS, CDR2 YYNGEE. V gave up 0 bases and J gave up 4 bases, with 8 bases separating them.